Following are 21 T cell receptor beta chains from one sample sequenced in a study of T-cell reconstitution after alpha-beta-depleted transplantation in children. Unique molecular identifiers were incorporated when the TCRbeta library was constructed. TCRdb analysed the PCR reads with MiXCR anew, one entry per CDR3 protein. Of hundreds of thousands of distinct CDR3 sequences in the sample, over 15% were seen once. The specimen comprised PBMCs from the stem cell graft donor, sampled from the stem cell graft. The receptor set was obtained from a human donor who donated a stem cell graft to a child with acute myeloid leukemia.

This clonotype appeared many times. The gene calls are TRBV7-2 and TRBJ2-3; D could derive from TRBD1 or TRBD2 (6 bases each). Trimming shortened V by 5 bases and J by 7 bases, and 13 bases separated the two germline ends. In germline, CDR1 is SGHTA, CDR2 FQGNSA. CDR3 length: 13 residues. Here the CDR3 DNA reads TGTGCCAGCAGCCGTTTGGGGGGCTATACGCAGTATTTT. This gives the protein CASSRLGGYTQYF.

CDR3 sequence (DNA): TGCAGCGTTGAAAAAGTAAATGGCTACACCTTC. Residues: CSVEKVNGYTF. V usage is TRBV29-1 and J usage is TRBJ1-2; D remains ambiguous. The CDR3 totals 11 residues. From germline, CDR1 is SQVTM and CDR2 ANQGSEA. V lost 2 bases, J lost 6 bases, and 7 bases lay in between.

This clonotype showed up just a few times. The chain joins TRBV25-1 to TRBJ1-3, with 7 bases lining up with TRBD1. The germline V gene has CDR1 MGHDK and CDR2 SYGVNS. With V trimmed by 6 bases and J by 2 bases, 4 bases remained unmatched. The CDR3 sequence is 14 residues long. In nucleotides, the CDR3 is TGTGCCAGCAGCAGGGGGGCAGCTGGAAACACCATATATTTT. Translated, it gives CASSRGAAGNTIYF.

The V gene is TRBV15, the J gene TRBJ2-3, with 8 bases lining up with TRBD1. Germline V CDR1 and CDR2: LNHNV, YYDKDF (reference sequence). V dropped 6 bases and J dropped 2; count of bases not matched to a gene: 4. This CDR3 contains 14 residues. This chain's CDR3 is CATRDRVITDTQYF. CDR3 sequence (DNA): TGTGCCACCAGGGACAGGGTGATCACAGATACGCAGTATTTT. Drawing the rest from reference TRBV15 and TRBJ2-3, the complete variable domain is DAMVIQNPRYQVTQFGKPVTLSCSQTLNHNVMYWYQQKSSQAPKLLFHYYDKDFNNEADTPDNFQSRRPNTSFCFLDIRSPGLGDTAMYLCATRDRVITDTQYFGPGTRLTVL.

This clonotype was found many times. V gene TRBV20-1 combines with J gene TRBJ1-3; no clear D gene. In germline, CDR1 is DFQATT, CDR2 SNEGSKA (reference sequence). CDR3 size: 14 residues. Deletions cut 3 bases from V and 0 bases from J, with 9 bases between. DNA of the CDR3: TGCAGTGCTAGTCACGACAACTCTGGAAACACCATATATTTT. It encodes CSASHDNSGNTIYF.

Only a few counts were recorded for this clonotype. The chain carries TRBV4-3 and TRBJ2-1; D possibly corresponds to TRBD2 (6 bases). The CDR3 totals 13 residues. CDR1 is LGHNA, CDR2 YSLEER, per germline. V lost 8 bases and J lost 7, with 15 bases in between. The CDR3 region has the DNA TGCGCCAGCTCCTCAGGCGGGGAAAATGAGCAGTTCTTC. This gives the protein CASSSGGENEQFF.

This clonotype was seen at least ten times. CDR3 nucleotides: TGTGCCACCAGCAGAGATCGCGGGGGCACAGATACGCAGTATTTT. As protein: CATSRDRGGTDTQYF. This sequence joins TRBV15 and TRBJ2-3; a weak D match, TRBD2 (6 bases). The V end lost 0 bases, the J end lost 1 base, and 8 bases lay between the germline ends. The CDR3 totals 15 residues. In germline, CDR1 is LNHNV, CDR2 YYDKDF (reference sequence).

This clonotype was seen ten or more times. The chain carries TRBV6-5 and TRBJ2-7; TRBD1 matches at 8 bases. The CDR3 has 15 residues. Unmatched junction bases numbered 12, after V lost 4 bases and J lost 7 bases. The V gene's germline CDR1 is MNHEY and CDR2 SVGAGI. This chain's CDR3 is CASSSGTGGWGEQYV. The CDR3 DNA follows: TGTGCCAGCAGTTCTGGGACAGGAGGTTGGGGGGAGCAGTACGTC.

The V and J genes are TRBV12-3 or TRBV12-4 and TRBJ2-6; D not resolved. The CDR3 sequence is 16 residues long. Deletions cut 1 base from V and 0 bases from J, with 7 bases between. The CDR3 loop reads CASSLDSRSGANVLTF. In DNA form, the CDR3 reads TGTGCCAGCAGTTTAGACAGTCGCTCTGGGGCCAACGTCCTGACTTTC.

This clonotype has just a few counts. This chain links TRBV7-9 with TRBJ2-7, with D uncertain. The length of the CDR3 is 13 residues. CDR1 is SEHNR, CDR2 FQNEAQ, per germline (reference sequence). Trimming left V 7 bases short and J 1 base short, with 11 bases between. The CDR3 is CASTLTLSYEQYF. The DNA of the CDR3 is TGTGCCAGCACCCTCACTCTATCCTACGAGCAGTACTTC.

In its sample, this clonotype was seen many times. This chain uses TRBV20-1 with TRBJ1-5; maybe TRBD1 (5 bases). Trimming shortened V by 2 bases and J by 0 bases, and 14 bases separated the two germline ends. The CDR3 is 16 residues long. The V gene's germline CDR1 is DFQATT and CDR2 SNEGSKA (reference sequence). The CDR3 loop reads CSARPHRPPSNQPQHF. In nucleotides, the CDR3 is TGCAGTGCTAGACCCCACAGGCCCCCTAGCAATCAGCCCCAGCATTTT.

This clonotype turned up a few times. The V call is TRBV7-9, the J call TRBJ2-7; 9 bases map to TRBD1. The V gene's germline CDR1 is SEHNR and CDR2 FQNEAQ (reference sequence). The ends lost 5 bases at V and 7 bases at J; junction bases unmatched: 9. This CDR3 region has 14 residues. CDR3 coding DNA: TGTGCCAGCAGCCGAAACAGGGGGCAGGGGGAGCAGTACTTC. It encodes CASSRNRGQGEQYF.

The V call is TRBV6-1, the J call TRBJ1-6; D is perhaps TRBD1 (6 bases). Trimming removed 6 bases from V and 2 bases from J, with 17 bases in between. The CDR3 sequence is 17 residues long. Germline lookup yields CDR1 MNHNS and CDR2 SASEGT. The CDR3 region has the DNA TGTGCCAGCAGCCCATCGGGGGGCATCCCCTATAATTCACCCCTCCACTTT. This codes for CASSPSGGIPYNSPLHF.

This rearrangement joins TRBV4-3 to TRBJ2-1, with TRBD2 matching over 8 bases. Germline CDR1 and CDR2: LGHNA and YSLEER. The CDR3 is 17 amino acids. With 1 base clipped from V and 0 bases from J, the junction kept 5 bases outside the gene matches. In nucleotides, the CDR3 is TGCGCCAGCAGCCAAGCTGGGCGGGGGGCCTCCTACAATGAGCAGTTCTTC. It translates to CASSQAGRGASYNEQFF.

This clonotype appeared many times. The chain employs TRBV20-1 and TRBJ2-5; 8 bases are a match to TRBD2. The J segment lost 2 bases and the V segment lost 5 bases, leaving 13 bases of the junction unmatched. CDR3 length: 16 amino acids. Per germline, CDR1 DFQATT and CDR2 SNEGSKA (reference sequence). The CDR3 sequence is CSAPPTWGLEQETQYF. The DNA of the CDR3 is TGCAGTGCTCCTCCGACCTGGGGACTAGAACAAGAGACCCAGTACTTC.

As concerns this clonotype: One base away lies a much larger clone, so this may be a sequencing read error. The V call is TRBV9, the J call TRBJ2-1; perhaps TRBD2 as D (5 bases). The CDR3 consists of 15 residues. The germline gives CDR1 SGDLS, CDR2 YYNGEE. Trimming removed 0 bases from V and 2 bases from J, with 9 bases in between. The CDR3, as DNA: TGTGCCAGCAGCGTAGAGGAACTAGCCTACAATGAGCAGTTCTTC. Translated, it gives CASSVEELAYNEQFF. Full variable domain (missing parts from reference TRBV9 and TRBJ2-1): DSGVTQTPKHLITATGQRVTLRCSPRSGDLSVYWYQQSLDQGLQFLIQYYNGEERAKGNILERFSAQQFPDLHSELNLSSLELGDSALYFCASSVEELAYNEQFFGPGTRLTVL.

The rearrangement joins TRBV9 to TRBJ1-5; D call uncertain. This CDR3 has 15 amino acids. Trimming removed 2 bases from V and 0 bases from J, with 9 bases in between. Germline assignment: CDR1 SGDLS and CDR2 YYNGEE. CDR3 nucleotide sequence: TGTGCCAGCAGCGTCGGCTGGGGTAGCAATCAGCCCCAGCATTTT. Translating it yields CASSVGWGSNQPQHF.

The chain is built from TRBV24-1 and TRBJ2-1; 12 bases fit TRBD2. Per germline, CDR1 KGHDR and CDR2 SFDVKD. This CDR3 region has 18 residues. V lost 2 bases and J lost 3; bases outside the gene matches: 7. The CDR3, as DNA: TGTGCCACCAGTGATTCCCGACTAGCGGGAGACCTCTACAATGAGCAGTTCTTC. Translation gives CATSDSRLAGDLYNEQFF.

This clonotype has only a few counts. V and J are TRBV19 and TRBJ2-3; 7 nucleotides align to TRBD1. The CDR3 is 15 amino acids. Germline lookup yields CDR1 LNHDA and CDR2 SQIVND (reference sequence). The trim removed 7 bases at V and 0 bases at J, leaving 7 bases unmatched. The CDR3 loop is CASNPGDSSTDTQYF. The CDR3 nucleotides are TGTGCCAGTAATCCTGGGGACAGCAGCACAGATACGCAGTATTTT.

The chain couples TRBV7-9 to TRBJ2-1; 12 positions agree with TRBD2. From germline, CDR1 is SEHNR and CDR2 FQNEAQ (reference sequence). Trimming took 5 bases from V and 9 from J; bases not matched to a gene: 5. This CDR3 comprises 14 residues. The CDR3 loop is CASSLGLAGSEQFF. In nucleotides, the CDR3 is TGTGCCAGCAGCCTGGGACTAGCGGGCTCTGAGCAGTTCTTC.

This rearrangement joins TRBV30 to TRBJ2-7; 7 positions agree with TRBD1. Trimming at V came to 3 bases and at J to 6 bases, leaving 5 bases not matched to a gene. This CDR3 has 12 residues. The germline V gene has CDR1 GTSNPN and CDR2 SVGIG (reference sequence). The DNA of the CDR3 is TGTGCCTGGAGCCTGACAGGGTTCGAGCAGTACTTC. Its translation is CAWSLTGFEQYF.